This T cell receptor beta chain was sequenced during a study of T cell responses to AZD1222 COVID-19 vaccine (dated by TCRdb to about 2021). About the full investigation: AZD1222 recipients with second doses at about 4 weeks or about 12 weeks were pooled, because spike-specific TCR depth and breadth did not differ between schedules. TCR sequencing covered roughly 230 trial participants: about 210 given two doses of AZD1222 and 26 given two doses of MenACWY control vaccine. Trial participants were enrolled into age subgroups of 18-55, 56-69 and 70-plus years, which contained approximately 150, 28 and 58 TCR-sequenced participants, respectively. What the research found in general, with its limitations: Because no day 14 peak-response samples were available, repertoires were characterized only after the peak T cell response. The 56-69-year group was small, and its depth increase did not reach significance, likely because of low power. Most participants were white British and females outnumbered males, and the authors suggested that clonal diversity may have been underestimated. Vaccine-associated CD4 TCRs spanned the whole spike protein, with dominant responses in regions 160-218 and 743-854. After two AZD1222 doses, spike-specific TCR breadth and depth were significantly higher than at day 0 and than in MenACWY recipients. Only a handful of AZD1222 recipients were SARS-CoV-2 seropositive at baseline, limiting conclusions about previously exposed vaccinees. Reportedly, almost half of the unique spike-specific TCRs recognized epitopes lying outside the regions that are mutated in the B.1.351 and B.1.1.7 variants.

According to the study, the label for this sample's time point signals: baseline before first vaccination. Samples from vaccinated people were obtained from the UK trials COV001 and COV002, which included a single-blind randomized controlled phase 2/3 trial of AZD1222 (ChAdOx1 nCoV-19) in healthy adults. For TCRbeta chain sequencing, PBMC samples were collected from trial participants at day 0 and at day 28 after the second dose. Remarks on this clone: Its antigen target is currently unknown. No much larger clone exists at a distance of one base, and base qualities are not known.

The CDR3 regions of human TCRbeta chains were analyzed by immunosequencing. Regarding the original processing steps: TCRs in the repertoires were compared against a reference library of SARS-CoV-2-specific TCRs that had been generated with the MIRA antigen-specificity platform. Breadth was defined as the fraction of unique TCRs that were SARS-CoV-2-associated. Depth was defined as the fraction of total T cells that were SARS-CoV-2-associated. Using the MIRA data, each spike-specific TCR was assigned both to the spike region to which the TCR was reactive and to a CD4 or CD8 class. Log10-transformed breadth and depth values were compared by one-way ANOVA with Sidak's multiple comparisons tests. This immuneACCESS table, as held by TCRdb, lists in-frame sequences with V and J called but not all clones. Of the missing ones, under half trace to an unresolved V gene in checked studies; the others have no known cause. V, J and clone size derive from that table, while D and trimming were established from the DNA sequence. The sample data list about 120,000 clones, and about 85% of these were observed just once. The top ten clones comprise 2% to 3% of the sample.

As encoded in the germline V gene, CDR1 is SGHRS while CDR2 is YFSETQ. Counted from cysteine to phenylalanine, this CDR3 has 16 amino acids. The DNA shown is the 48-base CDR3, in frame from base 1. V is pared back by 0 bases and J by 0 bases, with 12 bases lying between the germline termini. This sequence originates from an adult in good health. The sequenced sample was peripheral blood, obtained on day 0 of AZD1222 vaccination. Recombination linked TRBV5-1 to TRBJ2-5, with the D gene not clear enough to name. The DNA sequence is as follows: TGCGCCAGCAGCTTGGAGGTGGGCTTCTACCAAGAGACCCAGTACTTC. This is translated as CASSLEVGFYQETQYF.